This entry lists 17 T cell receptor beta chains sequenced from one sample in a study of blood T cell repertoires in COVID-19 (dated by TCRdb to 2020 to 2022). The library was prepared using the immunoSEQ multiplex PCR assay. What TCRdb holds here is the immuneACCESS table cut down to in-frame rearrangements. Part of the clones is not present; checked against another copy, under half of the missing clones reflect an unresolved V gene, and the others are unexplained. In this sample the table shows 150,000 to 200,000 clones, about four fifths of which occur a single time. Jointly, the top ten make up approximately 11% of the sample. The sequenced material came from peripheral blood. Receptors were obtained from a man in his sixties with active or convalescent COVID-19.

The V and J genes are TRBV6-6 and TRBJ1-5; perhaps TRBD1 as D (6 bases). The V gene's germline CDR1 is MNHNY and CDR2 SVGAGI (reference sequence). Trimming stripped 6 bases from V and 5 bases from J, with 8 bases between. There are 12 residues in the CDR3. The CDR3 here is CASRAGDQPQHF. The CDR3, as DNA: TGTGCCAGCAGGGCAGGGGATCAGCCCCAGCATTTT.

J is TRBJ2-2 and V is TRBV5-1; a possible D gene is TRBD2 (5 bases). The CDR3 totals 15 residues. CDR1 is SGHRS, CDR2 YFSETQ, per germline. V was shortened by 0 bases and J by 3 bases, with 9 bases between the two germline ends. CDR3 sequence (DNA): TGCGCCAGCAGCTTGGTGCCAGCGGACACCGGGGAGCTGTTTTTT. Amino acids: CASSLVPADTGELFF.

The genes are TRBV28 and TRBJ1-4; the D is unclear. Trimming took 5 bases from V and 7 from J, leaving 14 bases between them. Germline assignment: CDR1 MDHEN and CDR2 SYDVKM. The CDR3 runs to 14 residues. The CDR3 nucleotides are TGTGCCAGCAGTCTCCCCCTCACTCGTGAAAAACTGTTTTTT. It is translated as CASSLPLTREKLFF.

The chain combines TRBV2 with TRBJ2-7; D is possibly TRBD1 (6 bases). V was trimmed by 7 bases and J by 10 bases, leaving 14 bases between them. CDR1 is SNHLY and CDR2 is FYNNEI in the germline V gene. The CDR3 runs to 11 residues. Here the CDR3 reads CASNLGQKQYF. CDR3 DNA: TGTGCCAGCAATCTCGGACAGAAACAGTACTTC.

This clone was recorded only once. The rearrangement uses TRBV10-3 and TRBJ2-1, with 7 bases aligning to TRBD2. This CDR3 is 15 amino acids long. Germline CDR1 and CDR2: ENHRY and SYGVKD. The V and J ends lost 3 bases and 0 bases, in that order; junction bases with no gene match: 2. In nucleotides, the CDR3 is TGTGCCATCAGTGAAGCTAGCGGCTCCTACAATGAGCAGTTCTTC. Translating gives CAISEASGSYNEQFF.

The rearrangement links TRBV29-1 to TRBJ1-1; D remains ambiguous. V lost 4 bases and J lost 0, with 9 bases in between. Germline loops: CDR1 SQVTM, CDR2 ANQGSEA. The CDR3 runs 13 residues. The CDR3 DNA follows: TGCAGCGTTGGGGGAGGGATGAACACTGAAGCTTTCTTT. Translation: CSVGGGMNTEAFF.

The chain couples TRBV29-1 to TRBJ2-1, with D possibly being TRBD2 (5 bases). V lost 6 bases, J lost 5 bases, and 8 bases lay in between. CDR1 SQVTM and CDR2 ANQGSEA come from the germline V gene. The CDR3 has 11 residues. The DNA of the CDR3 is TGCAGCGTCGGACTGAACAATGAGCAGTTCTTC. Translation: CSVGLNNEQFF.

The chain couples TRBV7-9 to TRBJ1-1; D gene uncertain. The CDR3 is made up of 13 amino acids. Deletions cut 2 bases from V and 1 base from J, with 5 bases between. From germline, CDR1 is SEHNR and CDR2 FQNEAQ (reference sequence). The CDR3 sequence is CASSLSGNTEAFF. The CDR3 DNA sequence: TGTGCCAGCAGCTTATCGGGGAACACTGAAGCTTTCTTT.

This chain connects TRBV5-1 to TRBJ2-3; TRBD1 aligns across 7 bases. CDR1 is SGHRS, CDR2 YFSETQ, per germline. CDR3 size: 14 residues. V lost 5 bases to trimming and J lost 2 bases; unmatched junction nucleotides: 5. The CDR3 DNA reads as TGCGCCAGCAGTTACGACAGGGCCACAGATACGCAGTATTTT. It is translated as CASSYDRATDTQYF.

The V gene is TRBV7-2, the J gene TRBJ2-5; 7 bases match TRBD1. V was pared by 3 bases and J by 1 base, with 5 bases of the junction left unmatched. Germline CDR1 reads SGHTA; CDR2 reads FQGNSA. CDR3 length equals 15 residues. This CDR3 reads CASSLRGRFQETQYF. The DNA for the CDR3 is TGTGCCAGCAGCTTGAGGGGGCGGTTCCAAGAGACCCAGTACTTC.

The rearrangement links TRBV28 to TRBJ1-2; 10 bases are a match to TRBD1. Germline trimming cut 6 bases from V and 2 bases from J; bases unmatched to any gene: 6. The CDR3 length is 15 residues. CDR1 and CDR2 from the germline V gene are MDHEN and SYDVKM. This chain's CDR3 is CASSSPGQGNYGYTF. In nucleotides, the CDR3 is TGTGCCAGCAGCTCCCCGGGACAGGGGAACTATGGCTACACCTTC.

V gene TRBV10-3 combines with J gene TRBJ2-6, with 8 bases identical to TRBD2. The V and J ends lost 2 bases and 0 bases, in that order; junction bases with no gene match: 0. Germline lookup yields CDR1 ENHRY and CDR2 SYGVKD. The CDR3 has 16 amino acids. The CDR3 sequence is CAISEREGSGANVLTF. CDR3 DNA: TGTGCCATCAGTGAGCGGGAGGGCTCTGGGGCCAACGTCCTGACTTTC.

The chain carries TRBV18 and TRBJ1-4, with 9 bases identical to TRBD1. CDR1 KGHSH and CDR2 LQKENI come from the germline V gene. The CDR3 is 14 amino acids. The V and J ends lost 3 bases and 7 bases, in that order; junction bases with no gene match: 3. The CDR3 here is CASSPPGQGEKLFF. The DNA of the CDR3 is TGTGCCAGCTCACCTCCGGGACAGGGTGAAAAACTGTTTTTT.

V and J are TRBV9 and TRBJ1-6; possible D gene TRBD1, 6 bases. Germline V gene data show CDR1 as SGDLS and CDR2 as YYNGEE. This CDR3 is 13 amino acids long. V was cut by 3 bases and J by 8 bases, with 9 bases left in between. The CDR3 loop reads CASSGTDHSPLHF. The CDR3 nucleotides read TGTGCCAGCAGCGGGACAGACCATTCACCCCTCCACTTT. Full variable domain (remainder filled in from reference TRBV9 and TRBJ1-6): DSGVTQTPKHLITATGQRVTLRCSPRSGDLSVYWYQQSLDQGLQFLIQYYNGEERAKGNILERFSAQQFPDLHSELNLSSLELGDSALYFCASSGTDHSPLHFGNGTRLTVT.

The CDR3 DNA is TGTGCCAGCACCTTCCCCGGGATCAGGGGGGGCTACACCTTC. This codes for CASTFPGIRGGYTF. This sequence joins TRBV21-1 and TRBJ1-2; the tabulated D call, TRBD1, remains unverified against the DNA. TRBV21-1 is listed as a pseudogene. The CDR3 length is 14 residues.

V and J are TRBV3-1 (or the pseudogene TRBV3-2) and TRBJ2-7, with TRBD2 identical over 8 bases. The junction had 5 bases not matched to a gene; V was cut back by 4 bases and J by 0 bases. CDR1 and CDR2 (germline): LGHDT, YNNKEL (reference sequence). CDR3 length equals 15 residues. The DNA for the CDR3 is TGTGCCAGCAGCCTCTTAGCGGGGAGCTCCTACGAGCAGTACTTC. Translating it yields CASSLLAGSSYEQYF.

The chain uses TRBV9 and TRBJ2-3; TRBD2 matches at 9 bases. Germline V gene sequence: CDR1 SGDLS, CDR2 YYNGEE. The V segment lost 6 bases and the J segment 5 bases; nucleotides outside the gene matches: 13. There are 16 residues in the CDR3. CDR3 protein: CASTRGGGGAGDTQYF. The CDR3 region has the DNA TGTGCCAGCACCCGAGGGGGCGGGGGGGCTGGAGATACGCAGTATTTT.